The clone carrying this TCR beta chain was seen a few times. These data come from a study of control samples from healthy donors and cancer patients. The table came from immunoSEQ multiplex PCR; TCRdb's copy has only in-frame clones and leaves some out. In the table there are 200,000 to 250,000 clones, roughly 94% of which are singletons. This CDR3 contains 15 residues. Germline CDR1 reads MDHEN; CDR2 reads SYDVKM. Trimming cost V 4 bases and J 8 bases, with 15 bases left between them. The TCR originated in a man aged 50 to 59 in good health. The rearrangement links TRBV28 to TRBJ1-6, with D uncertain. Source material: blood. The CDR3 loop is CASSSSVTLDSPLHF. The DNA for the CDR3 is TGTGCCAGCAGTTCGTCCGTGACATTGGATTCACCCCTCCACTTT.